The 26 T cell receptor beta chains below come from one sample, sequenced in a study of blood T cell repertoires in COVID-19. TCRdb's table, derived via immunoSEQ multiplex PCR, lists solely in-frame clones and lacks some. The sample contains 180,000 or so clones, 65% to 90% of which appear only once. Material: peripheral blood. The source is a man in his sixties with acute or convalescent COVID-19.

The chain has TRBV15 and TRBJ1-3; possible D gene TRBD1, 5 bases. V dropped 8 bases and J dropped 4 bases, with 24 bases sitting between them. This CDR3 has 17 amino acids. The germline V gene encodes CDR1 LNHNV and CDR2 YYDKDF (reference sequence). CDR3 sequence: CATGVKRQPRPGNTIYF. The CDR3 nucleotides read TGTGCCACCGGAGTAAAACGACAGCCTCGACCGGGAAACACCATATATTTT.

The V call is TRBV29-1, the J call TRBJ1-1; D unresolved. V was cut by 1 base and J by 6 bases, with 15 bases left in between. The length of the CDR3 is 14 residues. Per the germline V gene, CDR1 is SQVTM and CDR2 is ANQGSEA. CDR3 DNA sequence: TGCAGCGTTGAAGTTGGTTTAGGAGAGGCTGAAGCTTTCTTT. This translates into CSVEVGLGEAEAFF.

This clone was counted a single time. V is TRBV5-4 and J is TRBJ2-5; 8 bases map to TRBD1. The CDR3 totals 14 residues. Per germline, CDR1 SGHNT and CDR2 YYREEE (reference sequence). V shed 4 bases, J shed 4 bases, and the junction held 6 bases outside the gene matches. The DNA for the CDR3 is TGTGCCAGCAGCACTGGACAGGGACCAGAGACCCAGTACTTC. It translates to CASSTGQGPETQYF.

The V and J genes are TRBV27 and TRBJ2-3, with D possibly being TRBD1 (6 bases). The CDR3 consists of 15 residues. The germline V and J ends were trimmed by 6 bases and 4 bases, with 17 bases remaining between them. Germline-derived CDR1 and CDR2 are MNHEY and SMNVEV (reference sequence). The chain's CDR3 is CASSPGPRQADTQYF. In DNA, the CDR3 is TGTGCCAGCAGCCCGGGACCGCGACAGGCAGATACGCAGTATTTT.

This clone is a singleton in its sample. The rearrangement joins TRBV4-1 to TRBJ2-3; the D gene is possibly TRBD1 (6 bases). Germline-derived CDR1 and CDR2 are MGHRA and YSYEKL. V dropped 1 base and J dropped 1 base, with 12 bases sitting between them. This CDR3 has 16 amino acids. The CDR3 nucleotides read TGCGCCAGCAGCCAAGCCCGGACAGCTCGCACAGATACGCAGTATTTT. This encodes CASSQARTARTDTQYF.

CDR3 nucleotides: TGTGCCAGCAGTTTCCCACAGGGGATGAATGGCTACACCTTC. Translation: CASSFPQGMNGYTF. The rearrangement uses TRBV6-2 or TRBV6-3 and TRBJ1-2; the match to TRBD1 covers 7 bases. The V segment lost 4 bases and the J segment 6 bases; nucleotides outside the gene matches: 8. The CDR3 is 14 residues long. Germline V gene sequence: CDR1 MNHEY, CDR2 SVGEGT.

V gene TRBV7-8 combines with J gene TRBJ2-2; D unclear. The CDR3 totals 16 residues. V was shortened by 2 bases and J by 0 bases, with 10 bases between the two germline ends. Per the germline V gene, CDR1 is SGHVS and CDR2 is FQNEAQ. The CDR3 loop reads CASSLRHHTNTGELFF. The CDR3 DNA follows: TGTGCCAGCAGCTTACGACACCATACGAACACCGGGGAGCTGTTTTTT.

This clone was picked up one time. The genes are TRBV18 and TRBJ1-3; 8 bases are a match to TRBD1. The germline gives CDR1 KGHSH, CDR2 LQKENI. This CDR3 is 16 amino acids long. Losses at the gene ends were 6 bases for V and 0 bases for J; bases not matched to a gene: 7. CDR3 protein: CASSSGTGLSGNTIYF. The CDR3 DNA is TGTGCCAGCTCCTCCGGGACAGGCCTCTCTGGAAACACCATATATTTT.

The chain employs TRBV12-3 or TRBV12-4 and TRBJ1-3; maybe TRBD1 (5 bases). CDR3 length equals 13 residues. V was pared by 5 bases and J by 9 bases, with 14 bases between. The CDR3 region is CASSREQVGTIYF. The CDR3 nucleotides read TGTGCCAGCAGTAGGGAACAGGTCGGCACCATATATTTT.

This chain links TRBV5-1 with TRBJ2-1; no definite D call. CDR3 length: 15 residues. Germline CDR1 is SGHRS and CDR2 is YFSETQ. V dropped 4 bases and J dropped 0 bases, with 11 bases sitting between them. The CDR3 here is CASSILPRSYNEQFF. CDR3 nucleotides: TGCGCCAGCAGCATCCTCCCCCGCTCCTACAATGAGCAGTTCTTC.

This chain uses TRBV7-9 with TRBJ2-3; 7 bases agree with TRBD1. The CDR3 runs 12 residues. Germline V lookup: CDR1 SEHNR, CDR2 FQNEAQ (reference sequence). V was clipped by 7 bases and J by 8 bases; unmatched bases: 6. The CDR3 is CASIPSGGTQYF. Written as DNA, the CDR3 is TGTGCCAGCATTCCATCAGGGGGTACGCAGTATTTT.

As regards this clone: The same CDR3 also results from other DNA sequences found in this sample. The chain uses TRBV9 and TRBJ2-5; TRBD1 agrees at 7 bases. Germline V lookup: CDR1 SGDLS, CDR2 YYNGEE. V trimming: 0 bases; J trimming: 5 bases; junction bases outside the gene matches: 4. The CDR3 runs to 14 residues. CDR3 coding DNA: TGTGCCAGCAGCGTAGACAGGGGCGGTGAGACCCAGTACTTC. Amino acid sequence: CASSVDRGGETQYF.

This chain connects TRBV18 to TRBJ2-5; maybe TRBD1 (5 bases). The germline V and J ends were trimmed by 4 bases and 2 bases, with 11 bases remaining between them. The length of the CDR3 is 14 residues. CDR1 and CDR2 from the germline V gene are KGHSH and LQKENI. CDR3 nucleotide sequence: TGTGCCAGCTCACAGGGCACAGGTCAAGAGACCCAGTACTTC. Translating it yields CASSQGTGQETQYF.

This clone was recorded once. CDR3 in amino acids: CASSFGDRANYGYTF. Written as DNA, the CDR3 is TGTGCCAGCAGCTTTGGGGACAGAGCCAACTATGGCTACACCTTC. The genes are TRBV5-8 and TRBJ1-2; 7 bases map to TRBD1. Unmatched junction bases numbered 6, after V lost 2 bases and J lost 2 bases. CDR3 size: 15 residues. Germline V gene lookup returns CDR1 SGHTS and CDR2 YDEGEE.

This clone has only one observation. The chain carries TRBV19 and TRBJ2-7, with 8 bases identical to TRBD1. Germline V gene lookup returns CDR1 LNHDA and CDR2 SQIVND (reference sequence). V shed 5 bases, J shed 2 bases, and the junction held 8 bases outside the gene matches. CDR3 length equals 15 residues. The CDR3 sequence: CASSDPRDRTYEQYF. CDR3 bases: TGTGCCAGTAGTGACCCCCGGGACAGGACCTACGAGCAGTACTTC.

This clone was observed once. This CDR3 is CASSLSGGYTEAFF. CDR3 DNA: TGTGCCAGCAGTTTAAGCGGCGGGTACACTGAAGCTTTCTTT. V is TRBV27 and J is TRBJ1-1; D not certain. Germline V gene sequence: CDR1 MNHEY, CDR2 SMNVEV (reference sequence). This CDR3 is built from 14 residues. Trimming pared 2 bases from V and 3 bases from J, leaving 10 bases between.

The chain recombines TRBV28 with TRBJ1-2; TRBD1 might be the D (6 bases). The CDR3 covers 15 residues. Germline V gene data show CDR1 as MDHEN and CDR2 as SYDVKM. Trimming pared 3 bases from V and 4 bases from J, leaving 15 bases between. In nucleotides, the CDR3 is TGTGCCAGCAGTTTTCCCACAGGGATTCGCTATGGCTACACCTTC. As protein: CASSFPTGIRYGYTF.

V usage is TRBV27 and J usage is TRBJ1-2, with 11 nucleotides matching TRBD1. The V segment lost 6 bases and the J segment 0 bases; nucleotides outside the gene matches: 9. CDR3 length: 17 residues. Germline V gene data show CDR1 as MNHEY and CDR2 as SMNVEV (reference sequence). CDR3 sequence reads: CASSPGTGGITNYGYTF. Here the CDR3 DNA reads TGTGCCAGCAGCCCCGGGACAGGGGGTATTACTAACTATGGCTACACCTTC.

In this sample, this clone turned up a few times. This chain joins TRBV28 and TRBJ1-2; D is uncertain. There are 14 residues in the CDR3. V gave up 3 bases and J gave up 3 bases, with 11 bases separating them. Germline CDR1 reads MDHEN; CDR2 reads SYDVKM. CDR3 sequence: CASSFGKGYYGYTF. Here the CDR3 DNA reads TGTGCCAGCAGTTTCGGGAAAGGATACTATGGCTACACCTTC.

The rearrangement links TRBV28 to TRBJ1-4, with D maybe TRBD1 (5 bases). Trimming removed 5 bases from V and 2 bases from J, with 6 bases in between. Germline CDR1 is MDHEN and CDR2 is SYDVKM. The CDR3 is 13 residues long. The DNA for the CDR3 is TGTGCCAGCAGTAGACAGACTAATGAAAAACTGTTTTTT. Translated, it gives CASSRQTNEKLFF. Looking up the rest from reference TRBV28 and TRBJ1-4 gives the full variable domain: DVKVTQSSRYLVKRTGEKVFLECVQDMDHENMFWYRQDPGLGLRLIYFSYDVKMKEKGDIPEGYSVSREKKERFSLILESASTNQTSMYLCASSRQTNEKLFFGSGTQLSVL.

CDR3 protein: CASRLLPVETQYF. The DNA of the CDR3 is TGTGCCAGCAGACTCCTTCCCGTCGAGACCCAGTACTTC. The V call is TRBV6-5, the J call TRBJ2-5, with D unclear. The CDR3 covers 13 residues. V gave up 6 bases and J gave up 5 bases, with 13 bases separating them. CDR1 MNHEY and CDR2 SVGAGI come from the germline V gene.

The CDR3 reads CASSPKTGNGYTF. The DNA of the CDR3 is TGTGCCAGCAGTCCCAAGACAGGGAATGGCTACACCTTC. This chain links TRBV28 with TRBJ1-2; TRBD1 matches 7 bases. CDR1 is MDHEN, CDR2 SYDVKM, per germline. The V and J ends lost 5 bases and 6 bases, in that order; junction bases with no gene match: 6. The CDR3 runs 13 residues.

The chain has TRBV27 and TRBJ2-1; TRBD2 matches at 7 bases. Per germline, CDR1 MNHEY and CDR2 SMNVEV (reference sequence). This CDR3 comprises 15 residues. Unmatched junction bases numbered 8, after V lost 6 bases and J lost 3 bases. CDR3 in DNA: TGTGCCAGCAGCCGTCTAGCGGAAATCTACAATGAGCAGTTCTTC. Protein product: CASSRLAEIYNEQFF.

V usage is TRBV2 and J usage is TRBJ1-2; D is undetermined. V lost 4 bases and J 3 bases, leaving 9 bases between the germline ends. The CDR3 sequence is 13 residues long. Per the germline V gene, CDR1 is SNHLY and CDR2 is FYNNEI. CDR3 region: CASSVVRHYGYTF. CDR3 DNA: TGTGCCAGCAGTGTCGTCAGGCACTATGGCTACACCTTC.

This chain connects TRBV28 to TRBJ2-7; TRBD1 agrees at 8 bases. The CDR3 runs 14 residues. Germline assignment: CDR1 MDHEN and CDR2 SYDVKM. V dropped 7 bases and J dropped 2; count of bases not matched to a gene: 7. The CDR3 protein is CASTRQGPTYEQYF. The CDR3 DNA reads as TGTGCCAGCACTAGACAGGGGCCCACCTACGAGCAGTACTTC.

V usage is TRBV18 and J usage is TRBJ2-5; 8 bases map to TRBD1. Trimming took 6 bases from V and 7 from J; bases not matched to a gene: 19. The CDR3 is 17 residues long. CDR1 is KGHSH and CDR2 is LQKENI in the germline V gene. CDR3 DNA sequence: TGTGCCAGCTCTTCATTCCAAGCGGACAGGGTCTCTGGGACCCAGTACTTC. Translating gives CASSSFQADRVSGTQYF. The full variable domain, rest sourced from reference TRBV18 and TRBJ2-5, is NAGVMQNPRHLVRRRGQEARLRCSPMKGHSHVYWYRQLPEEGLKFMVYLQKENIIDESGMPKERFSAEFPKEGPSILRIQQVVRGDSAAYFCASSSFQADRVSGTQYFGPGTRLLVL.